Following are 8 T cell receptor beta chains from one sample sequenced in a study of blood T cell repertoires in COVID-19. Profiling relied on immunoSEQ multiplex PCR, and the TCRdb table lists in-frame clones only, not all of them. Of about 65,000 clones in the sample, more than 90% are singletons; the top ten hold around 1.3%. Material for sequencing was peripheral blood. Every receptor here comes from a man aged 60-69 years with acute or convalescent COVID-19.

The chain carries TRBV30 and TRBJ2-7, with TRBD2 identical over 7 bases. Per the germline V gene, CDR1 is GTSNPN and CDR2 is SVGIG (reference sequence). V was pared by 5 bases and J by 4 bases, with 8 bases of the junction left unmatched. This CDR3 region has 13 residues. CDR3 sequence (DNA): TGTGCCTGGGGCCCGGGCGGGGGATACGAGCAGTACTTC. Amino acids: CAWGPGGGYEQYF.

The rearrangement joins TRBV2 to TRBJ2-3; the match to TRBD2 covers 10 bases. The CDR3 length is 16 residues. Trimming cost V 6 bases and J 1 base; bases outside gene matches: 7. CDR1 is SNHLY and CDR2 is FYNNEI in the germline V gene. The CDR3 DNA reads TGTGCCAGCAGACAGCGGGGGGGCCTTGGCACAGATACGCAGTATTTT. Its translation: CASRQRGGLGTDTQYF. The full variable domain, rest sourced from reference TRBV2 and TRBJ2-3, is EPEVTQTPSHQVTQMGQEVILRCVPISNHLYFYWYRQILGQKVEFLVSFYNNEISEKSEIFDDQFSVERPDGSNFTLKIRSTKLEDSAMYFCASRQRGGLGTDTQYFGPGTRLTVL.

This clone was observed once. This chain uses TRBV5-1 with TRBJ1-4; possible D gene TRBD1, 6 bases. Trimming pared 2 bases from V and 5 bases from J, leaving 13 bases between. The CDR3 contains 15 residues. In germline, CDR1 is SGHRS, CDR2 YFSETQ. The CDR3 sequence: CASSFLAGENEKLFF. The DNA for the CDR3 is TGCGCCAGCAGCTTTCTCGCAGGGGAAAATGAAAAACTGTTTTTT.

This clone was detected a few times. This rearrangement joins TRBV29-1 to TRBJ1-3; tentative D call: TRBD1 (5 bases). CDR3 size: 14 residues. CDR1 and CDR2 from the germline V gene are SQVTM and ANQGSEA. Trimming shortened V by 6 bases and J by 0 bases, and 12 bases separated the two germline ends. CDR3 protein: CSVEQVPSGNTIYF. CDR3 DNA: TGCAGCGTAGAACAGGTTCCCTCTGGAAACACCATATATTTT.

The CDR3 coding sequence is TGCGCCAGCAGCCAAGTCGGGCCCATCGGGGGGCTTAGTCAGCCCCAGCATTTT. As protein: CASSQVGPIGGLSQPQHF. The genes are TRBV4-1 and TRBJ1-5, with D possibly TRBD1 on 6 matching bases. From germline, CDR1 is MGHRA and CDR2 YSYEKL. V lost 1 base and J 6 bases, leaving 22 bases between the germline ends. This CDR3 region has 18 residues.

The J gene is TRBJ2-7, the V gene TRBV5-1; possibly TRBD1 for D (5 bases). The V and J ends lost 2 bases and 1 base respectively, with 13 bases between them. The CDR3 covers 15 residues. Per germline, CDR1 SGHRS and CDR2 YFSETQ. In DNA form, the CDR3 reads TGCGCCAGCAGCTTCTTGACAGACCCGTCCTACGAGCAGTACTTC. Translating it yields CASSFLTDPSYEQYF.

J is TRBJ1-6 and V is TRBV30; 11 nucleotides line up with TRBD1. The CDR3 contains 16 residues. The germline gives CDR1 GTSNPN, CDR2 SVGIG (reference sequence). Trimming at V came to 6 bases and at J to 1 base, leaving 5 bases not matched to a gene. The CDR3 DNA is TGTGCCTGCCGGGACAGGGGGGGATCCTATAATTCACCCCTCCACTTT. This sequence encodes CACRDRGGSYNSPLHF.

V gene TRBV9 combines with J gene TRBJ1-2; the D gene is possibly TRBD1 (6 bases). Germline CDR1 reads SGDLS; CDR2 reads YYNGEE. This CDR3 contains 15 residues. V was shortened by 4 bases and J by 5 bases, with 18 bases between the two germline ends. DNA for the CDR3: TGTGCCAGCAGCATCTCGACAGCTAGGGGGTATGGCTACACCTTC. Translated, it gives CASSISTARGYGYTF.